What follows is one T cell receptor beta chain and its context. This entry belongs to a study of CD8+CD57+ T cells in acquired aplastic anemia. Across the whole study: The study obtained an average of around 3.1 ug of DNA from sorted CD4+ and CD8+ cells.

Patients chosen for sequencing had shown CD8+CD57+ cell expansion by flow cytometry. In all patients, the disease was severe acquired aplastic anemia. CDR3 length equals 13 residues. Trimming cost V 6 bases and J 3 bases; bases outside gene matches: 5. Germline V gene data show CDR1 as MNHEY and CDR2 as SVGAGI. Template material for TCR beta VDJ and CDR3 profiling consisted of genomic DNA. Using its own MiXCR run on the reads, TCRdb lists one record per CDR3 protein. This table holds fewer than 250,000 distinct CDR3 sequences, about half found once. The sequenced sample was sorted CD4+, CD8+, or CD8+CD57+ T cells (not recorded which) from PBMCs. This rearrangement joins TRBV6-5 to TRBJ2-7; TRBD1 matches 7 bases. The clonotype originates from a human donor with aplastic anemia. CDR3 DNA sequence: TGTGCCAGCAGACCGGGACAGCACTACGAGCAGTACTTC. The encoded protein is CASRPGQHYEQYF.